Listed below are T cell receptor beta chains from one sample, sequenced in a study of T cells after yellow fever vaccination. Each CDR3 protein gets one entry after TCRdb re-called the 5' RACE reads with MiXCR. This sample has under 350,000 distinct CDR3 sequences, with approximately 4% found just once. Sequenced material: PBMCs, taken 5 days after the yellow fever booster vaccination. These TCRs come from a young man who received the YFV17D yellow fever vaccine. Each CDR3 is given with its conserved first and last residue.

V gene,CDR3 protein
TRBV6-2/TRBV6-3,CASSSWTGGGNTEAFF
TRBV4-2,CASSHQGNTGEMFF
TRBV5-1,CASSSTGVSADTQYF
TRBV7-2,CASSRNGGRDTQYF
TRBV2,CASSVDRAFGANVLTF
TRBV7-9,CASSSALEANYGYTF
TRBV7-7,CASANRFAGELFF
TRBV30,CAWRSDSYEQYF
TRBV4-2,CASSQLASGSTYEQYF
TRBV15,CATSRDQADTQYF
TRBV18,CASSPWSEGETQYF
TRBV6-2/TRBV6-3,CASSNSGTSRSYNEQFF
TRBV7-9,CASSLVHEAFF
TRBV20-1,CSATTSGGDGYTF
TRBV5-1,CASSLGTLRETQYF
TRBV15,CATSRDWGAHEQFF
TRBV5-5,CASSLGTGTYQETQYF
TRBV30,CAWSGKRSYNEQFF
TRBV6-2/TRBV6-3,CASSYGGTGGTEAFF
TRBV7-9,CASSYRDRENTEAFF
TRBV4-3,CASSREQGSIDEQYF
TRBV5-1,CASSLPRRGHYNEQFF
TRBV18,CASSPLAGSQETQYF
TRBV9,CASSPRGGGPTDTQYF
TRBV27,CASSFSPMTGLNTEAFF
TRBV29-1,CSVVGPEDSGANVLTF
TRBV5-1,CASSKWDSFSTEAFF
TRBV7-9,CASSSSPRGPEGTYNEQYF
TRBV28,CASSALEGGGNQPQHF
TRBV5-1,CASRAGLATDTQYF
TRBV20-1,CSAPGPGDEQFF
TRBV4-1,CASSRDLEGGYTF